One and the same sample provided the 7 T cell receptor beta chains below, sequenced in a study of blood T cell repertoires in COVID-19. The table came from immunoSEQ multiplex PCR; TCRdb's copy has only in-frame clones and leaves some out. The table includes approximately 250,000 clones, 84% detected once. The specimen sequenced was peripheral blood. The receptors derive from a human donor in a cohort sampled during active COVID-19.

This chain uses TRBV29-1 with TRBJ1-1; D gene uncertain. CDR3 length: 11 amino acids. Trimming removed 8 bases from V and 11 bases from J, with 18 bases in between. CDR1 is SQVTM, CDR2 ANQGSEA, per germline. DNA of the CDR3: TGCAGCTCACTAGTCGCCGGGTCGGCTTTCTTT. Amino acid sequence: CSSLVAGSAFF.

J is TRBJ2-5 and V is TRBV9; 7 bases match TRBD1. The germline V gene has CDR1 SGDLS and CDR2 YYNGEE. The ends lost 4 bases at V and 0 bases at J; junction bases unmatched: 3. This CDR3 has 14 amino acids. The CDR3 DNA reads TGTGCCAGCAGCCCGGGACAGTACCAAGAGACCCAGTACTTC. Encoded protein: CASSPGQYQETQYF.

The chain links TRBV5-5 to TRBJ1-5; D remains unclear. The length of the CDR3 is 15 residues. Germline lookup yields CDR1 SGHKS and CDR2 YYEKEE (reference sequence). V was clipped by 2 bases and J by 5 bases, with 14 bases between them. The DNA of the CDR3 is TGTGCCAGCAGCTTCGTTGCGGGAAGTTATCAGCCCCAGCATTTT. It encodes CASSFVAGSYQPQHF.

The rearrangement links TRBV27 to TRBJ2-2; TRBD2 matches at 9 bases. Losses at the gene ends were 1 base for V and 7 bases for J; bases not matched to a gene: 7. This CDR3 contains 16 residues. CDR1 and CDR2 from the germline V gene are MNHEY and SMNVEV (reference sequence). CDR3 region: CASSLLASGTGGELFF. As DNA, the CDR3 is TGTGCCAGCAGTTTATTAGCTAGCGGGACCGGCGGGGAGCTGTTTTTT.

The chain joins TRBV2 to TRBJ1-5; D gene unclear. Germline V lookup: CDR1 SNHLY, CDR2 FYNNEI. This CDR3 is 14 amino acids long. Trimming pared 4 bases from V and 4 bases from J, leaving 11 bases between. CDR3 in DNA: TGTGCCAGCAGTGTCGGGGTAGGTAATCAGCCCCAGCATTTT. Residues: CASSVGVGNQPQHF. The full variable domain, with the rest looked up from reference TRBV2 and TRBJ1-5, is EPEVTQTPSHQVTQMGQEVILRCVPISNHLYFYWYRQILGQKVEFLVSFYNNEISEKSEIFDDQFSVERPDGSNFTLKIRSTKLEDSAMYFCASSVGVGNQPQHFGDGTRLSIL.

The chain recombines TRBV6-6 with TRBJ1-1; 10 bases are a match to TRBD1. Germline trimming cut 4 bases from V and 6 bases from J; bases unmatched to any gene: 2. Germline CDR1 reads MNHNY; CDR2 reads SVGAGI (reference sequence). There are 13 residues in the CDR3. The CDR3 region is CASSSGTGAEAFF. The CDR3 DNA reads as TGTGCCAGCAGTTCCGGGACAGGGGCTGAAGCTTTCTTT.

The table lists this clone with a count of one. This chain uses TRBV6-2 or TRBV6-3 with TRBJ1-2, with D possibly being TRBD1 (5 bases). Germline-derived CDR1 and CDR2 are MNHEY and SVGEGT. The CDR3 totals 14 residues. V was cut by 5 bases and J by 4 bases, with 14 bases left in between. The CDR3 DNA reads TGTGCCAGCAGTCAAAGGGGCGGCGCCTATGGCTACACCTTC. Its translation: CASSQRGGAYGYTF.